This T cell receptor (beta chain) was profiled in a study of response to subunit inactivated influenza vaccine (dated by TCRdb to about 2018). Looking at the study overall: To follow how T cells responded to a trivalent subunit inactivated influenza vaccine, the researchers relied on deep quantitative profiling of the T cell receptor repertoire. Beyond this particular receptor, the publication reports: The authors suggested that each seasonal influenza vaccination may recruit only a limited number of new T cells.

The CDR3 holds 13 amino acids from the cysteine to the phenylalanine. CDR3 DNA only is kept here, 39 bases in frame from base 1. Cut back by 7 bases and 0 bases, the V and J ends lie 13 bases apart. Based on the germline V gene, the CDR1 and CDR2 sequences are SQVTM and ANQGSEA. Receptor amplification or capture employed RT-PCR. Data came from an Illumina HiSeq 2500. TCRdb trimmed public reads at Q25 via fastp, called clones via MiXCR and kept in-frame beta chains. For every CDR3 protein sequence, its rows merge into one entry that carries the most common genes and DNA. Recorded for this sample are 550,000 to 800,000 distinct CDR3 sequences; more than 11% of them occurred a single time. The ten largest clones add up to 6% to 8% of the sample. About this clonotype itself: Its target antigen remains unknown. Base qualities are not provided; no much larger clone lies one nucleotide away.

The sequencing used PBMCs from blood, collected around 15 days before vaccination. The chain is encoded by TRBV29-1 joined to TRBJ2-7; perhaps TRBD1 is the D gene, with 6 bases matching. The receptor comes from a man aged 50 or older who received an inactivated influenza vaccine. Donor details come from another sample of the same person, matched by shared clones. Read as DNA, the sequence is TGCAGCGCCAGGGGAAGTGGCTCCTACGAGCAGTACTTC. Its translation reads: CSARGSGSYEQYF.